This T cell receptor (beta chain) derives from a study of blood T cell repertoires in COVID-19. As processed by the authors: Amplification of reference gene primers provided the estimated nucleated cell counts. This table comes from immunoSEQ multiplex PCR, and its TCRdb copy is limited to in-frame clones, with some not included. V, J and clone size are taken as reported in that table, and D and trimming were inferred from the DNA itself. This sample has some 250,000 clones, with approximately 80% found just once. Recruited during active infection, patients (from Seattle) were subsequently followed longitudinally. The length of the CDR3 is 16 residues. Per germline, CDR1 LNHNV and CDR2 YYDKDF (reference sequence). V gave up 1 base and J gave up 5 bases; unmatched junction bases: 7. This clone was picked up one time.

The TCR comes from an elderly woman with COVID-19, enrolled during active disease. The chain has TRBV15 and TRBJ1-2, with 10 bases aligning to TRBD1. Input material: peripheral blood. The CDR3 DNA is TGTGCCACCAGCAGAGCTCCGGGACAGGGGTATTATGGCTACACCTTC. Translation gives CATSRAPGQGYYGYTF.